This T cell receptor beta chain came from a study of cytomegalovirus exposure and HLA in healthy donors. Findings and caveats of the study: It was assumed in the presence/absence analyses that sequencing depth was roughly uniform across donors. A later analysis showed TCR association rates differing by HLA locus, peaking at DRB1 and lowest at HLA-C. The Asian-associated ancestry cluster reportedly had fewer N-insertions than the approximately 610-donor mean in a later analysis.

A multiplex PCR was run with 60 Vbeta primers and 13 Jbeta primers. This table comes from immunoSEQ multiplex PCR, and its TCRdb copy is limited to in-frame clones, with some not included. The sample lists 150,000 to 200,000 clones; 75% to 80% were seen once. Notes on this clone: Its specificity is unknown.

Deletions cut 0 bases from V and 8 bases from J, with 9 bases between. CDR3 length: 14 residues. Germline loops: CDR1 SGHRS, CDR2 YFSETQ. What was sequenced was PBMCs. The J gene is TRBJ1-6, the V gene TRBV5-1, with D hard to call. The TCR sequence derives from a woman in her twenties or thirties in good health and CMV-seropositive. The CDR3, as DNA: TGCGCCAGCAGCTTGGGCAGGTCGGATTCACCCCTCCACTTT. Amino acid sequence: CASSLGRSDSPLHF.